Shown below are 21 T cell receptor beta chains from a single sample sequenced in a study of blood T cell repertoires in COVID-19. Here immunoSEQ multiplex PCR was the method, and the copy in TCRdb shows in-frame clones only, minus some. The table records tens of thousands of clones, about 82% of them present only once. Sequences were obtained from peripheral blood. The receptor source for this set is a man over 45 with active COVID-19.

This clone turned up a few times. The chain has TRBV19 and TRBJ2-7, with a possible D match to TRBD2 (6 bases). The CDR3 covers 13 residues. Trimming removed 3 bases from V and 7 bases from J, with 13 bases in between. CDR1 and CDR2 (germline): LNHDA, SQIVND (reference sequence). The CDR3 is CASSIGQGGEQYV. The CDR3 DNA follows: TGTGCCAGTAGTATTGGGCAGGGAGGTGAGCAGTACGTC.

This chain connects TRBV19 to TRBJ2-5; 10 positions agree with TRBD2. The CDR3 consists of 15 residues. Trimming removed 5 bases from V and 7 bases from J; junction bases left unmatched: 10. The germline V gene has CDR1 LNHDA and CDR2 SQIVND (reference sequence). Written as DNA, the CDR3 is TGTGCCAGTAGTCACAGCGGGGGGGGTCTCGCGACCCAGTACTTC. Amino acid sequence: CASSHSGGGLATQYF.

In this sample, this clone turned up a few times. The rearrangement joins TRBV27 to TRBJ2-7; TRBD2 agrees at 9 bases. V shed 4 bases, J shed 4 bases, and the junction held 8 bases outside the gene matches. CDR3 length equals 15 residues. Germline V lookup: CDR1 MNHEY, CDR2 SMNVEV (reference sequence). The CDR3 DNA reads TGTGCCAGCAGTTCTGGCAGCGGGGGGTCATACGAGCAGTACTTC. This translates into CASSSGSGGSYEQYF.

The chain links TRBV2 to TRBJ2-3; the match to TRBD2 covers 11 bases. CDR1 is SNHLY, CDR2 FYNNEI, per germline. The CDR3 spans 15 residues. V lost 7 bases to trimming and J lost 2 bases; unmatched junction nucleotides: 5. The CDR3 nucleotides read TGTGCCAGCACCCTAGCGGGGGGAAACACAGATACGCAGTATTTT. Protein sequence: CASTLAGGNTDTQYF.

The gene calls are TRBV19 and TRBJ1-1; 10 bases are shared with TRBD1. The CDR3 covers 19 residues. V trimming: 0 bases; J trimming: 4 bases; junction bases outside the gene matches: 14. Germline V lookup: CDR1 LNHDA, CDR2 SQIVND (reference sequence). The CDR3, as DNA: TGTGCCAGTAGTATAGATCGTGGGACAGGGGTAAATCGGGGCACTGAAGCTTTCTTT. Protein product: CASSIDRGTGVNRGTEAFF. Full variable domain (missing parts from reference TRBV19 and TRBJ1-1): DGGITQSPKYLFRKEGQNVTLSCEQNLNHDAMYWYRQDPGQGLRLIYYSQIVNDFQKGDIAEGYSVSREKKESFPLTVTSAQKNPTAFYLCASSIDRGTGVNRGTEAFFGQGTRLTVV.

This clone has only one observation. The chain joins TRBV11-3 to TRBJ2-1; a weak D match, TRBD1 (5 bases). The ends were cut back, 0 bases at V and 7 bases at J, with 13 bases in the middle. Germline V gene data show CDR1 as SGHNT and CDR2 as YENEEA. CDR3 length equals 15 residues. The CDR3: CASSLDSAGWNEQFF. In nucleotides, the CDR3 is TGTGCCAGCAGCTTAGATTCGGCAGGGTGGAATGAGCAGTTCTTC.

V gene TRBV19 combines with J gene TRBJ2-1; TRBD1 is a possible D gene (5 bases). V was cut by 5 bases and J by 7 bases, with 12 bases left in between. Per germline, CDR1 LNHDA and CDR2 SQIVND (reference sequence). CDR3 length: 13 amino acids. The DNA for the CDR3 is TGTGCCAGTAGTCCCAGGGTGGTAAATGAGCAGTTCTTC. Protein: CASSPRVVNEQFF. Together with reference TRBV19 and TRBJ2-1, the CDR3 gives the full variable domain: DGGITQSPKYLFRKEGQNVTLSCEQNLNHDAMYWYRQDPGQGLRLIYYSQIVNDFQKGDIAEGYSVSREKKESFPLTVTSAQKNPTAFYLCASSPRVVNEQFFGPGTRLTVL.

V gene TRBV25-1 combines with J gene TRBJ1-2; 9 nucleotides line up with TRBD1. The CDR3 runs to 15 residues. The germline V gene encodes CDR1 MGHDK and CDR2 SYGVNS. The trim removed 2 bases at V and 6 bases at J, leaving 7 bases unmatched. As DNA, the CDR3 is TGTGCCAGCAGTGAAACGACAGGGGGGTTTAATGGCTACACCTTC. Protein: CASSETTGGFNGYTF.

The chain has TRBV7-7 and TRBJ2-3; TRBD2 matches at 11 bases. Germline V gene data show CDR1 as SSHAT and CDR2 as FNYEAQ (reference sequence). CDR3 length equals 17 residues. V gave up 4 bases and J gave up 6 bases; unmatched junction bases: 12. The CDR3, as DNA: TGTGCCAGCAGCTCCTCATATATAGCGGGAGGGACGGATACGCAGTATTTT. Amino acid sequence: CASSSSYIAGGTDTQYF.

The chain uses TRBV5-4 and TRBJ1-1; no reliable D call. This CDR3 has 15 amino acids. V was cut by 3 bases and J by 0 bases, with 12 bases left in between. CDR1 and CDR2 from the germline V gene are SGHNT and YYREEE (reference sequence). CDR3 nucleotide sequence: TGTGCCAGCAGCTCCCCCGGGATCTTGAACACTGAAGCTTTCTTT. Residues: CASSSPGILNTEAFF.

The V and J genes are TRBV4-1 and TRBJ1-3; no firm D call. The germline V gene encodes CDR1 MGHRA and CDR2 YSYEKL. CDR3 length: 14 amino acids. The V and J ends lost 0 bases and 4 bases respectively, with 7 bases between them. CDR3 sequence (DNA): TGCGCCAGCAGCCAAGAACACCCAGGAAACACCATATATTTT. Translation: CASSQEHPGNTIYF.

The V gene is TRBV28, the J gene TRBJ2-1; the match to TRBD2 covers 16 bases. V lost 2 bases to trimming and J lost 0 bases; unmatched junction nucleotides: 10. The CDR3 has 21 residues. The germline V gene encodes CDR1 MDHEN and CDR2 SYDVKM. The CDR3 sequence: CASSLHSGTSGRESSYNEQFF. The CDR3 region has the DNA TGTGCCAGCAGTTTACACTCCGGGACTAGCGGGAGGGAGAGCTCCTACAATGAGCAGTTCTTC.

This clone was seen a few times. The genes are TRBV27 and TRBJ2-3, with 12 positions matching TRBD2. The ends lost 4 bases at V and 0 bases at J; junction bases unmatched: 14. Germline V CDR1 and CDR2: MNHEY, SMNVEV (reference sequence). The CDR3 sequence is 20 residues long. The CDR3 spells CASSSYHRTSGTTSTDTQYF. CDR3 bases: TGTGCCAGCAGTTCCTACCACCGGACTAGCGGGACAACTAGCACAGATACGCAGTATTTT.

The chain has TRBV4-1 and TRBJ1-3; D is unclear. Germline V gene data show CDR1 as MGHRA and CDR2 as YSYEKL. This CDR3 has 16 residues. Trimming took off 4 bases at V and 0 bases at J, with 13 bases between the two ends. The CDR3 DNA follows: TGCGCCAGCAGCCCCGCAGAAGTAAGCTCTGGAAACACCATATATTTT. Protein sequence: CASSPAEVSSGNTIYF.

This rearrangement joins TRBV19 to TRBJ1-2, with 8 nucleotides matching TRBD1. Germline V gives CDR1 LNHDA, CDR2 SQIVND (reference sequence). The CDR3 runs to 15 residues. V was pared by 10 bases and J by 0 bases, with 10 bases of the junction left unmatched. CDR3 sequence: CATTGGTGPNYGYTF. Written as DNA, the CDR3 is TGTGCCACAACAGGGGGAACGGGGCCTAACTATGGCTACACCTTC.

The J gene is TRBJ2-5, the V gene TRBV21-1; the table's D call of TRBD2 was not tested on the DNA. TRBV21-1 represents a pseudogene. CDR3 length: 15 amino acids. This CDR3 is CASRKGLAGAETQYF. The CDR3 DNA sequence: TGTGCCAGCAGAAAGGGACTAGCGGGAGCAGAGACCCAGTACTTC.

The V and J genes are TRBV2 and TRBJ1-2; 8 positions agree with TRBD1. The length of the CDR3 is 15 residues. V shed 5 bases and J 8 bases; nucleotides not matched to a gene: 13. The germline CDR1 and CDR2 sequences are SNHLY and FYNNEI. The CDR3, as DNA: TGTGCCAGCAGTACAGGGCCAGGGGGCGCGAGGGGCTACACCTTC. This gives the protein CASSTGPGGARGYTF. Drawing the rest from reference TRBV2 and TRBJ1-2, the complete variable domain is EPEVTQTPSHQVTQMGQEVILRCVPISNHLYFYWYRQILGQKVEFLVSFYNNEISEKSEIFDDQFSVERPDGSNFTLKIRSTKLEDSAMYFCASSTGPGGARGYTFGSGTRLTVV.

The chain uses TRBV5-5 and TRBJ1-5; no clear D. This CDR3 is 15 amino acids long. Trimming stripped 4 bases from V and 6 bases from J, with 17 bases between. The germline V gene encodes CDR1 SGHKS and CDR2 YYEKEE (reference sequence). The CDR3 DNA is TGTGCCAGCAGCGGTTCTCGACGGGAACCTCAGCCCCAGCATTTT. It yields the protein CASSGSRREPQPQHF. Full variable domain (outside the CDR3, taken from reference TRBV5-5 and TRBJ1-5): DAGVTQSPTHLIKTRGQQVTLRCSPISGHKSVSWYQQVLGQGPQFIFQYYEKEERGRGNFPDRFSARQFPNYSSELNVNALLLGDSALYLCASSGSRREPQPQHFGDGTRLSIL.

V gene TRBV5-1 combines with J gene TRBJ2-2; 8 positions match TRBD2. The CDR3 consists of 15 residues. Looked up from germline, CDR1 is SGHRS and CDR2 is YFSETQ. After removal of 1 base from V and 4 bases from J, the junction contained 3 bases not matched to a gene. The CDR3 is CASSLYAGGTGELFF. CDR3 nucleotides: TGCGCCAGCAGCTTGTACGCGGGAGGCACCGGGGAGCTGTTTTTT.

This chain joins TRBV6-2 or TRBV6-3 and TRBJ2-4, with TRBD1 matching over 7 bases. J was trimmed by 0 bases and V by 6 bases; bases with no gene match: 17. CDR3 size: 19 residues. Germline V lookup: CDR1 MNHEY, CDR2 SVGEGT. The CDR3 is CASSQFRKGATRAKNIQYF. CDR3 bases: TGTGCCAGCAGCCAGTTTCGCAAGGGGGCCACCCGAGCCAAAAACATTCAGTACTTC.

CDR3 nucleotides: TGTGCCAGCAGCTTAGCATCGGCAGGGCGTATGGGGGAGCTGTTTTTT. Protein product: CASSLASAGRMGELFF. V and J are TRBV11-3 and TRBJ2-2; D might be TRBD1 (5 bases). The V and J ends lost 1 base and 8 bases respectively, with 17 bases between them. The CDR3 has 16 residues. The germline V gene has CDR1 SGHNT and CDR2 YENEEA. Looking up the rest from reference TRBV11-3 and TRBJ2-2 gives the full variable domain: EAGVVQSPRYKIIEKKQPVAFWCNPISGHNTLYWYLQNLGQGPELLIRYENEEAVDDSQLPKDRFSAERLKGVDSTLKIQPAELGDSAVYLCASSLASAGRMGELFFGEGSRLTVL.